This T cell receptor (beta chain) is drawn from a study of T cell responses to AZD1222 COVID-19 vaccine. This CDR3 is built from 13 residues. Trimming pared 3 bases from V and 6 bases from J, leaving 12 bases between. Looked up from germline, CDR1 is DFQATT and CDR2 is SNEGSKA (reference sequence). This clone was recorded a few times. What it binds is not known. General study points: Without day 14 samples, only post-peak T cell repertoires were studied.

Some clones are missing from TCRdb's copy, which holds only in-frame ones; the method was immunoSEQ multiplex PCR. The sample lists roughly 50,000 clones; 89% were seen once. The starting material was peripheral blood, obtained 28 days after the second AZD1222 dose. The gene calls are TRBV20-1 and TRBJ2-1; D is uncertain. The origin of this receptor is an adult who received the AZD1222 COVID-19 vaccine. CDR3 in amino acids: CSASKGVTNEQFF. Written as DNA, the CDR3 is TGCAGTGCTAGTAAGGGCGTCACCAATGAGCAGTTCTTC.